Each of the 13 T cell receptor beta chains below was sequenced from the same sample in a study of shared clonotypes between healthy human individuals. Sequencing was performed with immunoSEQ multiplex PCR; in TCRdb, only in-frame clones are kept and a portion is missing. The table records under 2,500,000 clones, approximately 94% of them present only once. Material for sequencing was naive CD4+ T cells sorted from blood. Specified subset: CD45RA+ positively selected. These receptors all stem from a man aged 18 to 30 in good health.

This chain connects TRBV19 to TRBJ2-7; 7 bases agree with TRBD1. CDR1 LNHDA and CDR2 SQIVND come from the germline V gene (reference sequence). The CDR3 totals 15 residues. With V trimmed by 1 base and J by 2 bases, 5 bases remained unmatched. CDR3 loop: CASSIALGTAYEQYF. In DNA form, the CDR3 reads TGTGCCAGTAGTATAGCCCTCGGGACAGCCTACGAGCAGTACTTC. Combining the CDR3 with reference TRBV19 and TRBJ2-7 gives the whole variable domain DGGITQSPKYLFRKEGQNVTLSCEQNLNHDAMYWYRQDPGQGLRLIYYSQIVNDFQKGDIAEGYSVSREKKESFPLTVTSAQKNPTAFYLCASSIALGTAYEQYFGPGTRLTVT.

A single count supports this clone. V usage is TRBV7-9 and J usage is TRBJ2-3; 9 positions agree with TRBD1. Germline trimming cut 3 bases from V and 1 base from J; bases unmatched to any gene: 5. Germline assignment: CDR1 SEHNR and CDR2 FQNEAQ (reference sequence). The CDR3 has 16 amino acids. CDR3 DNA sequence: TGTGCCAGCAGCTTTCGGACAGGGGTCGGCACAGATACGCAGTATTTT. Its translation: CASSFRTGVGTDTQYF. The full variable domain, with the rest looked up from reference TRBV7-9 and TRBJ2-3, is DTGVSQNPRHKITKRGQNVTFRCDPISEHNRLYWYRQTLGQGPEFLTYFQNEAQLEKSRLLSDRFSAERPKGSFSTLEIQRTEQGDSAMYLCASSFRTGVGTDTQYFGPGTRLTVL.

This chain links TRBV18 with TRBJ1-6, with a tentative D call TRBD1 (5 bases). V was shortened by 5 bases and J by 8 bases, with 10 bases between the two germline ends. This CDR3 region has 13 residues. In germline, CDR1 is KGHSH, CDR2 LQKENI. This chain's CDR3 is CASSTGGDSPLHF. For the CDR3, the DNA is TGTGCCAGCTCAACCGGGGGAGATTCACCCCTCCACTTT.

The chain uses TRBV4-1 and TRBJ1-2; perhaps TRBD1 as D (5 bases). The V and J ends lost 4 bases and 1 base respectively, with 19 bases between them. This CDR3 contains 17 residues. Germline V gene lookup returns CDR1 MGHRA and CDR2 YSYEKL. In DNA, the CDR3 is TGCGCCAGCAGCCCCAAATCAGGGACTACATTTAACTATGGCTACACCTTC. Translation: CASSPKSGTTFNYGYTF.

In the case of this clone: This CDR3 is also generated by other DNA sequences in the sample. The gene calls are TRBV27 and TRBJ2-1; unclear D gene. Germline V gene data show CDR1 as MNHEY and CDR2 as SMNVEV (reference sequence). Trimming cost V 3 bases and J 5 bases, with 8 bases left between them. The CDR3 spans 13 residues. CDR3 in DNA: TGTGCCAGCAGTTTCCGTCAGAACAATGAGCAGTTCTTC. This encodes CASSFRQNNEQFF.

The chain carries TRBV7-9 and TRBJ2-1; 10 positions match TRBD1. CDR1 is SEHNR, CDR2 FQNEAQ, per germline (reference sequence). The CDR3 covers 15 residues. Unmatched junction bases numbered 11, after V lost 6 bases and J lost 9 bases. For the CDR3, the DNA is TGTGCCAGCAGTCCACCGGGACAGGGGTGGGGTGAGCAGTTCTTC. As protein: CASSPPGQGWGEQFF.

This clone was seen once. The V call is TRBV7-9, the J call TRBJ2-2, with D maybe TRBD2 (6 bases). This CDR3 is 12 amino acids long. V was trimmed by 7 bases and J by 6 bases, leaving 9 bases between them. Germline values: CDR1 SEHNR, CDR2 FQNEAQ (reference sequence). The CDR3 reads CASTRDSGELFF. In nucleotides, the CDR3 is TGTGCCAGCACCAGGGACTCCGGGGAGCTGTTTTTT.

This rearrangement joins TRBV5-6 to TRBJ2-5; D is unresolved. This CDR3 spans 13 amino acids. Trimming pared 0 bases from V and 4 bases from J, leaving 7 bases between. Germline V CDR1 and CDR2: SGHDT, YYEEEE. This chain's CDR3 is CASSLVGLETQYF. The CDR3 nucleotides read TGTGCCAGCAGCTTGGTCGGCCTAGAGACCCAGTACTTC.

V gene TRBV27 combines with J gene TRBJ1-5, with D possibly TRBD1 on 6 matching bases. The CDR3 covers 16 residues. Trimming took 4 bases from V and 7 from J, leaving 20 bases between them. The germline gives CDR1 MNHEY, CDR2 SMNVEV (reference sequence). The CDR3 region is CASSSPPGGAGQPQHF. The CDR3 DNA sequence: TGTGCCAGCAGTTCCCCGCCGGGGGGCGCAGGGCAGCCCCAGCATTTT.

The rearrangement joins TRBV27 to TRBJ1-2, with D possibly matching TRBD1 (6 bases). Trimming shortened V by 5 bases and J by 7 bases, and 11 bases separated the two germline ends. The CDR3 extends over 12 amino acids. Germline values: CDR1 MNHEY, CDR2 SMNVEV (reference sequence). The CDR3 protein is CASSAGVGGYTF. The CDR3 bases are TGTGCCAGCAGTGCAGGGGTTGGTGGCTACACCTTC.

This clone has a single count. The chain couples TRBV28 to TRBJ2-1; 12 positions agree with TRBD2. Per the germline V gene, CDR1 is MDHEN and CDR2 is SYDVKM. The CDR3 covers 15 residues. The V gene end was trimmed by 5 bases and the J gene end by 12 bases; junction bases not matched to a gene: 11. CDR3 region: CASSNGLAGQLGQFF. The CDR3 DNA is TGTGCCAGCAGTAACGGACTAGCGGGGCAACTGGGGCAGTTCTTC. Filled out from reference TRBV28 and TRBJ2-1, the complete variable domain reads DVKVTQSSRYLVKRTGEKVFLECVQDMDHENMFWYRQDPGLGLRLIYFSYDVKMKEKGDIPEGYSVSREKKERFSLILESASTNQTSMYLCASSNGLAGQLGQFFGPGTRLTVL.

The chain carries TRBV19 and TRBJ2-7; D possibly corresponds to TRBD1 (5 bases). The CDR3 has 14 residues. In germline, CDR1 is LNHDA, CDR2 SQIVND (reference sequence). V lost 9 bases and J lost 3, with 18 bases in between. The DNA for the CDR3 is TGTGCCAGACCCAAGGGCGGACAATTCTACGAGCAGTACTTC. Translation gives CARPKGGQFYEQYF.

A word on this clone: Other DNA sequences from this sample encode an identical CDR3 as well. The DNA of the CDR3 is TGCGCCAGCAGCTTAGGGGGAGTGGGGACAGATACGCAGTATTTT. Translated: CASSLGGVGTDTQYF. V is TRBV5-1 and J is TRBJ2-3; tentatively, D is TRBD1 (6 bases). The CDR3 is 15 amino acids. V lost 2 bases, J lost 3 bases, and 13 bases lay in between. Germline loops: CDR1 SGHRS, CDR2 YFSETQ.